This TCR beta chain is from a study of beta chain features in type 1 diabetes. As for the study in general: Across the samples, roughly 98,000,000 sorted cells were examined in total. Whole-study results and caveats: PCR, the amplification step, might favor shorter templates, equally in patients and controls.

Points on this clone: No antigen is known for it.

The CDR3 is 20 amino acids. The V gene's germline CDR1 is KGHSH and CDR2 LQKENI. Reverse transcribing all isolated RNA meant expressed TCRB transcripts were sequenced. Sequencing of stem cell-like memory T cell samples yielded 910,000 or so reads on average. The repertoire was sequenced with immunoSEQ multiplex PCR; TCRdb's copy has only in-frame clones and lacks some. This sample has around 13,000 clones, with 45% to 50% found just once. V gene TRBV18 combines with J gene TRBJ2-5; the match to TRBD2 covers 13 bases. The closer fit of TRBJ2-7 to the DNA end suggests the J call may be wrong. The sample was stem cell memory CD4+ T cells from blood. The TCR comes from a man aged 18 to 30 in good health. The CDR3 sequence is CASSPPSVTSGGVDIHEQYF. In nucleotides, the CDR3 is TGTGCCAGCTCACCACCGAGCGTAACTAGCGGGGGGGTTGATATTCACGAGCAGTACTTC.